This TCR beta chain was retrieved from a study of blood T cell repertoires in COVID-19. During active infection, Seattle patients enrolled and were then monitored through disease. Germline V lookup: CDR1 SGHNT, CDR2 YYREEE (reference sequence). The CDR3 has 16 amino acids. V was pared by 0 bases and J by 3 bases, with 9 bases of the junction left unmatched. TCRdb's copy holds only in-frame clones and misses some; the assay was immunoSEQ multiplex PCR. This repertoire shows about 96,000 clones, 70% to 90% found once; its top ten account for more than 3.5%. This rearrangement joins TRBV5-4 to TRBJ2-7; 7 bases are shared with TRBD1. This receptor was taken from a human donor with COVID-19, enrolled during active disease. The donor label of this sample is uncertain. The sequenced sample was peripheral blood. The CDR3: CASSLGGDRDFYEQYF. In nucleotides, the CDR3 is TGTGCCAGCAGCTTGGGAGGGGACAGAGATTTCTACGAGCAGTACTTC.